Shown below are 21 T cell receptor beta chains from a single sample sequenced in a study of T cells in Graves' hyperthyroidism and ophthalmopathy. What was amplified from RNA transcripts were TCR beta CDR3 regions. HTBI primers were employed in a first-round RT-PCR of the TCR CDR3. TCRdb re-called the multiplex PCR reads through MiXCR, storing one row per CDR3 protein. The data hold under 650,000 distinct CDR3 sequences, with under 20% observed a single time. The sample was blood. Receptor source: a woman aged 25-40 years with Graves' hyperthyroidism.

A word on this clonotype: With a much larger clone just one base away, this may be a read error. CDR3 region: CASSQETSGRVEQFF. The CDR3 region has the DNA TGTGCCAGCAGCCAAGAGACTAGCGGGAGGGTTGAGCAGTTCTTC. V gene TRBV4-2 combines with J gene TRBJ2-1, with TRBD2 matching 14 bases. Trimming cost V 0 bases and J 9 bases; bases outside gene matches: 1. The CDR3 contains 15 residues. The germline V gene encodes CDR1 LGHNA and CDR2 YNFKEQ.

Ten or more counts support this clonotype. The J gene is TRBJ1-2, the V gene TRBV12-3 or TRBV12-4; D gene unclear. The CDR3 is 12 residues long. V was pared by 3 bases and J by 3 bases, with 5 bases between. The CDR3 region has the DNA TGTGCCAGCAGTTTCAGTGACTATGGCTACACCTTC. It is translated as CASSFSDYGYTF.

This sequence joins TRBV6-2 or TRBV6-3 and TRBJ2-5, with 15 positions matching TRBD2. Germline CDR1 MNHEY, CDR2 SVGEGT. The CDR3 runs to 18 residues. The junction had 10 bases not matched to a gene; V was cut back by 6 bases and J by 2 bases. DNA of the CDR3: TGTGCCAGCAGCTGGACTAGCGGGAGGGGTTCCCGACAAGAGACCCAGTACTTC. Its protein product is CASSWTSGRGSRQETQYF.

This rearrangement joins TRBV19 to TRBJ2-7; 8 bases agree with TRBD1. V shed 2 bases and J 1 base; nucleotides not matched to a gene: 13. Germline CDR1 is LNHDA and CDR2 is SQIVND (reference sequence). The CDR3 sequence is 18 residues long. CDR3 amino acids: CASSINSAWDRTSYEQYF. The CDR3 nucleotides are TGTGCCAGTAGTATAAACTCCGCATGGGACAGGACATCCTACGAGCAGTACTTC.

J is TRBJ2-5 and V is TRBV4-3; 9 bases are shared with TRBD1. Germline assignment: CDR1 LGHNA and CDR2 YSLEER. The CDR3 extends over 14 amino acids. Trimming cost V 8 bases and J 4 bases; bases outside gene matches: 8. CDR3 DNA: TGCGCCAGCTCTCATTGGACAGGGGCAGAGACCCAGTACTTC. Amino acid sequence: CASSHWTGAETQYF.

This chain uses TRBV2 with TRBJ2-7; 9 nucleotides agree with TRBD2. With V trimmed by 6 bases and J by 3 bases, 6 bases remained unmatched. CDR3 length equals 14 residues. Germline lookup yields CDR1 SNHLY and CDR2 FYNNEI. For the CDR3, the DNA is TGTGCCAGCAGAGAGGCGACTAGCGGCTACGAGCAGTACTTC. Its protein is CASREATSGYEQYF. Looking up the rest from reference TRBV2 and TRBJ2-7 gives the full variable domain: EPEVTQTPSHQVTQMGQEVILRCVPISNHLYFYWYRQILGQKVEFLVSFYNNEISEKSEIFDDQFSVERPDGSNFTLKIRSTKLEDSAMYFCASREATSGYEQYFGPGTRLTVT.

At least ten counts were recorded for this clonotype. CDR3 coding DNA: TGTGCCAGCAGCCCTAGCGGGAGGCCCCTCTACGAGCAGTACTTC. Encoded protein: CASSPSGRPLYEQYF. The chain is built from TRBV28 and TRBJ2-7; 11 bases agree with TRBD2. V gave up 6 bases and J gave up 3 bases; unmatched junction bases: 7. This CDR3 region has 15 residues. CDR1 MDHEN and CDR2 SYDVKM come from the germline V gene.

This clonotype came up a few times. The chain couples TRBV6-1 to TRBJ2-3, with 7 bases matching TRBD1. V trimming: 7 bases; J trimming: 0 bases; junction bases outside the gene matches: 4. CDR1 MNHNS and CDR2 SASEGT come from the germline V gene. CDR3 length: 14 residues. CDR3 sequence: CASKSGQSTDTQYF. The CDR3 DNA sequence: TGTGCCAGCAAGTCGGGACAGAGCACAGATACGCAGTATTTT.

At least ten counts were recorded for this clonotype. The chain has TRBV20-1 and TRBJ2-1; 8 nucleotides align to TRBD2. The CDR3 consists of 15 residues. CDR1 is DFQATT and CDR2 is SNEGSKA in the germline V gene (reference sequence). V was clipped by 1 base and J by 1 base; unmatched bases: 3. The CDR3: CSARAGRASYNEQFF. As DNA, the CDR3 is TGCAGTGCTAGAGCCGGGAGGGCGTCCTACAATGAGCAGTTCTTC.

A word on this clonotype: The junction departs from the called germline gene at one end, perhaps through a read error. The DNA for the CDR3 is TGTGCCACCAGTGATCAAGCGGGAGGGCCTAGGACGCAGTATTTT. Its protein is CATSDQAGGPRTQYF. V usage is TRBV12-3 or TRBV12-4 and J usage is TRBJ2-3; 10 positions match TRBD2. The CDR3 is 15 residues long.

In regard to this clonotype: A read error may explain this, as a much larger clone is one base away. This likely comes from a read error, as the CDR3 has no conserved phenylalanine or tryptophan at its end. The V gene is TRBV2, the J gene TRBJ2-2; weak D call: TRBD2 (6 bases). This CDR3 spans 16 amino acids. CDR1 and CDR2 (germline): SNHLY, FYNNEI. The V end lost 1 base, the J end lost 2 bases, and 11 bases lay between the germline ends. For the CDR3, the DNA is TGTGCCAGCAGTGAAGGGAGGGGCCATAACACCGGGGAGCTGTTTCTT. Its translation: CASSEGRGHNTGELFL.

This clonotype has ten or more counts. The chain recombines TRBV5-1 with TRBJ1-2; D uncertain. This CDR3 contains 12 residues. CDR1 and CDR2 (germline): SGHRS, YFSETQ. Trimming left V 1 base short and J 5 bases short, with 6 bases between. This chain's CDR3 is CASSLNSYGYTF. CDR3 sequence (DNA): TGCGCCAGCAGCTTGAACAGTTATGGCTACACCTTC.

Details on this clonotype: At one of its ends the junction is not consistent with the germline gene, which may arise from a read error. The chain combines TRBV11-3 with TRBJ2-1; 10 bases map to TRBD2. Germline CDR1 and CDR2: SGHNT and YENEEA. The CDR3 is 18 amino acids. The CDR3 here is CASSPFTAGGPSYSEQFF. Here the CDR3 DNA reads TGTGCCAGCAGCCCCTTTACAGCGGGAGGGCCCTCCTACAGTGAGCAGTTCTTC.

There are a few counts of this clonotype. J is TRBJ1-5 and V is TRBV6-1; D unresolved. The CDR3 runs 13 residues. The V end lost 6 bases, the J end lost 4 bases, and 10 bases lay between the germline ends. Germline CDR1 is MNHNS and CDR2 is SASEGT. The CDR3: CASREQINQPQHF. CDR3 sequence (DNA): TGTGCCAGCAGGGAACAGATTAATCAGCCCCAGCATTTT.

Remarks on this clonotype: A much bigger clone sits one base away, suggesting this may be a read error. This rearrangement joins TRBV20-1 to TRBJ2-2; no clear D gene. The CDR3 has 12 amino acids. The V gene's germline CDR1 is DFQATT and CDR2 SNEGSKA (reference sequence). Trimming took 3 bases from V and 4 from J, leaving 6 bases between them. The CDR3 nucleotides read TGCAGTGCTAGCCGCGGCACCGGGGAGCTGTTTTTT. It is translated as CSASRGTGELFF.

In its sample, this clonotype was seen a few times. The genes are TRBV27 and TRBJ2-1; the match to TRBD2 covers 13 bases. Germline CDR1 and CDR2: MNHEY and SMNVEV (reference sequence). V lost 9 bases and J lost 4; bases outside the gene matches: 18. The CDR3 contains 19 residues. CDR3 sequence: CARTIVLAGGPRTYNEQFF. CDR3 in DNA: TGTGCCAGGACGATTGTACTAGCGGGAGGGCCGCGTACTTACAATGAGCAGTTCTTC.

This clonotype has just a few counts. This rearrangement joins TRBV20-1 to TRBJ2-1; 10 bases are shared with TRBD2. After removal of 6 bases from V and 1 base from J, the junction contained 18 bases not matched to a gene. The CDR3 has 19 amino acids. Germline CDR1 DFQATT, CDR2 SNEGSKA (reference sequence). CDR3 sequence: CSARSGRAFMPISYNEQFF. DNA for the CDR3: TGCAGTGCCAGAAGCGGGAGGGCCTTTATGCCTATTTCCTACAATGAGCAGTTCTTC.

The rearrangement links TRBV18 to TRBJ2-2, with D possibly TRBD1 on 6 matching bases. Looked up from germline, CDR1 is KGHSH and CDR2 is LQKENI. This CDR3 has 15 residues. V was cut by 2 bases and J by 4 bases, with 11 bases left in between. DNA of the CDR3: TGTGCCAGCTCACCAACAGGGTCGATCACCGGGGAGCTGTTTTTT. Translation: CASSPTGSITGELFF.

This clonotype appeared many times. V and J are TRBV12-5 and TRBJ2-1; 10 bases match TRBD2. The CDR3 consists of 18 residues. CDR1 and CDR2 from the germline V gene are LGHNT and FRNRAP. Trimming removed 5 bases from V and 4 bases from J; junction bases left unmatched: 14. The CDR3 protein is CASGLTTASGSWYNEQFF. CDR3 bases: TGTGCTAGTGGTCTGACGACAGCTAGCGGGAGTTGGTACAATGAGCAGTTCTTC.

The sample holds many counts of this clonotype. The chain uses TRBV2 and TRBJ1-2; D possibly corresponds to TRBD1 (5 bases). CDR1 is SNHLY and CDR2 is FYNNEI in the germline V gene. The V end was cut by 9 bases, the J end by 4 bases, with 15 bases between. CDR3 length equals 13 residues. The CDR3 DNA is TGTGCCAGGAGGGACTCTTTGGGCTATGGCTACACCTTC. Translating gives CARRDSLGYGYTF.

This clonotype was observed many times. This chain joins TRBV6-5 and TRBJ2-4; D possibly corresponds to TRBD1 (6 bases). Germline lookup yields CDR1 MNHEY and CDR2 SVGAGI. Trimming stripped 1 base from V and 1 base from J, with 11 bases between. CDR3 length: 16 residues. In DNA, the CDR3 is TGTGCCAGCAGTTACTACGCTAGGGGGGCCAAAAACATTCAGTACTTC. Encoded protein: CASSYYARGAKNIQYF.